The clone carrying this T cell receptor (beta chain) has a count of ten or more. Its specificity is not known. Since a much larger clone is just one base distant, this may be a read error. TCRdb re-called the multiplex PCR reads with MiXCR, one entry per CDR3 protein. The repertoire holds under 20,000 distinct CDR3 sequences, over 40% seen once, with 15% to 20% in the top ten. These data are taken from a study of breast tumors, draining lymph nodes, adjacent tissues. Overall study findings and caveats: Luminal-like breast cancer showed significantly higher tumor–nontumor repertoire similarity than basal-like. Compared with lymph nodes, tumors were less diverse; compared with nontumor tissue, more. Findings are consistent with lymph node origin and intratumoral expansion of most tumor T cells. Tumor T cell lymph node origin was a supported hypothesis, not proven.

Germline V gives CDR1 LNHNV, CDR2 YYDKDF (reference sequence). The CDR3 has 16 amino acids. Between the trimmed V and J ends, which lost 5 bases and 1 base, there was a span of 17 bases. The sequenced sample was breast tumor tissue. The rearrangement joins TRBV15 to TRBJ2-5; possibly TRBD2 for D (6 bases). The receptor was isolated from a female donor with breast cancer. Some clones in this sample may be carry-over from other donors' samples. CDR3 bases: TGTGCCACCAGCCCCGACCTTGGGGGGTTCCAAGAGACCCAGTACTTC. Translating gives CATSPDLGGFQETQYF.